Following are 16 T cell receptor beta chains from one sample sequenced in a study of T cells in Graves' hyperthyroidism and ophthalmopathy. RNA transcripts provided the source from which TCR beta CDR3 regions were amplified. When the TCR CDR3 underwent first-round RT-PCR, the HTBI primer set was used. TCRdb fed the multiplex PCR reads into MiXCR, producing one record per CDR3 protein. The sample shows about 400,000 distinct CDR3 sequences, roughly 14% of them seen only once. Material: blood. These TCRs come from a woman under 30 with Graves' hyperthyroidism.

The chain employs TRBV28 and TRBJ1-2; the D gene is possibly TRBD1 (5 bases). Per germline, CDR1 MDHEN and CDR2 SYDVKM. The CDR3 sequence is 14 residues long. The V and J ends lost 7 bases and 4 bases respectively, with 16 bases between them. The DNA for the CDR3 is TGTGCCAGCACCTATGGTGGGGGGACCTATGGCTACACCTTC. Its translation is CASTYGGGTYGYTF.

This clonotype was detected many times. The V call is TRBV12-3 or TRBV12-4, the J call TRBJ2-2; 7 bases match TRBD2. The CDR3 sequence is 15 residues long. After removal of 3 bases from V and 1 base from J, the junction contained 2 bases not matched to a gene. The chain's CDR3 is CASSLERGNTGELFF. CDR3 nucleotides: TGTGCCAGCAGTTTGGAGCGGGGGAACACCGGGGAGCTGTTTTTT.

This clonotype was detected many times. CDR3 residues: CASSLAVRAEAFF. The CDR3 bases are TGTGCCAGCAGTTTAGCAGTTAGGGCTGAAGCTTTCTTT. This chain joins TRBV12-3 or TRBV12-4 and TRBJ1-1; unclear D gene. This CDR3 has 13 residues. V was trimmed by 0 bases and J by 6 bases, leaving 8 bases between them.

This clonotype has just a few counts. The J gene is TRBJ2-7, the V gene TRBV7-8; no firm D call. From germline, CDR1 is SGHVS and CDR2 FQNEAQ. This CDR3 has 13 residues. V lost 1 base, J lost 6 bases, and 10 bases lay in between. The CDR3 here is CASSLGINSEQYF. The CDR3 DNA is TGTGCCAGCAGCTTAGGGATTAACTCCGAGCAGTACTTC.

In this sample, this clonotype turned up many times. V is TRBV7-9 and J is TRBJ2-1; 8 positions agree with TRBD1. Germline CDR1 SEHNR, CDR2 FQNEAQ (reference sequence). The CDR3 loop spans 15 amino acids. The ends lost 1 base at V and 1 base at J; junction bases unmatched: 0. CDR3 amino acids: CASSLGTGSYNEQFF. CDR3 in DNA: TGTGCCAGCAGCTTAGGGACAGGGTCCTACAATGAGCAGTTCTTC.

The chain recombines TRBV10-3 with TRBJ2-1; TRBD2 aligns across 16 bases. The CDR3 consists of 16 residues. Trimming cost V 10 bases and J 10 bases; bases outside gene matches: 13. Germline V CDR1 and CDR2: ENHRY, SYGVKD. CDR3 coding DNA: TGTGCCACCGGGACTAGCGGGGGGGCCGGGGAATGGGAGCAGTTCTTC. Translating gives CATGTSGGAGEWEQFF.

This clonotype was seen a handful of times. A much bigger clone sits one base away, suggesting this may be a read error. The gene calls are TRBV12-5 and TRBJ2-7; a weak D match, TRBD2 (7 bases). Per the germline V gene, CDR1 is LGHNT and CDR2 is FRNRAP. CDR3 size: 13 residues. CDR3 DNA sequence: TGTACTAGTGGTTTGAGGGGGGGCTACGAGCAGTACTTC. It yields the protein CTSGLRGGYEQYF.

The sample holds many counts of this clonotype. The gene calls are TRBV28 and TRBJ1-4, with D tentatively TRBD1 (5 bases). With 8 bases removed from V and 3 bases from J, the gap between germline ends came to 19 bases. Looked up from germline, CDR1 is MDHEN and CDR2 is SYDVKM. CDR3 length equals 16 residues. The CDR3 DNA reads TGTGCCAGCGGAACCCCACAGACAGCCTCTAATGAAAAACTGTTTTTT. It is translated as CASGTPQTASNEKLFF.

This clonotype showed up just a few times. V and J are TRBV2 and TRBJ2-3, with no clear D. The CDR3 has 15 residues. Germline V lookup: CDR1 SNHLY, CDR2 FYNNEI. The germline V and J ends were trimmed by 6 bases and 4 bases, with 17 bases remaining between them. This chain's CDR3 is CASSFRLTPPDTQYF. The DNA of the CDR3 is TGTGCCAGCAGCTTTAGATTAACCCCACCAGATACGCAGTATTTT.

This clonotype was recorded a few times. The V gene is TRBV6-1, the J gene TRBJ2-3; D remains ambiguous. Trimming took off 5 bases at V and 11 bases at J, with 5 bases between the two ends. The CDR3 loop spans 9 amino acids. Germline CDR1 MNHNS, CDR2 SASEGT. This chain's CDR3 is CASSYWQYF. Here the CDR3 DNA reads TGTGCCAGCAGTTATTGGCAGTATTTT.

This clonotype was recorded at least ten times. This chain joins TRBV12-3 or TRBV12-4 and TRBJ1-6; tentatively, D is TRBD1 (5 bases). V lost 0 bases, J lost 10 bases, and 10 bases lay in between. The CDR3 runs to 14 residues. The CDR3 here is CASSLAGGSSPLHF. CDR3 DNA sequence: TGTGCCAGCAGTTTAGCGGGGGGGTCCTCACCCCTCCACTTT.

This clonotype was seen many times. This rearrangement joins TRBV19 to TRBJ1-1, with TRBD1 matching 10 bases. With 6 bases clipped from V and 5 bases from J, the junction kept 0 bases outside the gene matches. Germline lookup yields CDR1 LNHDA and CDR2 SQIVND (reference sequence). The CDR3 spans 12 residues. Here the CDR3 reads CASRGQGTEAFF. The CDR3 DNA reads TGTGCCAGTAGGGGACAGGGGACTGAAGCTTTCTTT.

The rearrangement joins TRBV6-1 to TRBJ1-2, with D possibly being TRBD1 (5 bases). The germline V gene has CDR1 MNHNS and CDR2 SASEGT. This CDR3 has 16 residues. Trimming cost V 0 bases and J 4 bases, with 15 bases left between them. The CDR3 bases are TGTGCCAGCAGTGAAGCTTTGGGGTCAGGGTTCTATGGCTACACCTTC. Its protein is CASSEALGSGFYGYTF.

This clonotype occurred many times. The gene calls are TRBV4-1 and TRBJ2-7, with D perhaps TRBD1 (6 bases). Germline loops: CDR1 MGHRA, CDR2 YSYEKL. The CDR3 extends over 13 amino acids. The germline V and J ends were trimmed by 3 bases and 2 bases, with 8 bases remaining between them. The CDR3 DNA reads TGCGCCAGCAGCCAGCCAGGGGCCTACGAGCAGTACTTC. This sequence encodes CASSQPGAYEQYF.

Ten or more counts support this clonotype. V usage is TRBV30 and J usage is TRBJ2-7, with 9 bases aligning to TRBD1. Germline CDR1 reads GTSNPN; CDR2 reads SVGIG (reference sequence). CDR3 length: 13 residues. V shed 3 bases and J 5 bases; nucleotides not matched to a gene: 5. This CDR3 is CAWSPNRGHEQYF. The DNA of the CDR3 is TGTGCCTGGAGCCCGAACAGGGGGCACGAGCAGTACTTC.

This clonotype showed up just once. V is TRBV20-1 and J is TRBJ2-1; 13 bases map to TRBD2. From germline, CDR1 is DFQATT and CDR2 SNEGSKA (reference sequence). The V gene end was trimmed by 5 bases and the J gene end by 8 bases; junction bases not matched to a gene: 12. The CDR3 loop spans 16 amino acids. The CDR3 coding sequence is TGCAGTGCTCTTGGACTAGCGGGAGATGTTATGTATGAGCAGTTCTTC. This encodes CSALGLAGDVMYEQFF.